These 11 T cell receptor beta chains share one sample of origin, sequenced in a study of human T cells and chemical hapten exposure (dated by TCRdb to about 2021). Preparation of the library involved RACE. TCRdb shows the sequencer as NextSeq 500. Using fastp trimming at Q25 and MiXCR clonotype assembly, TCRdb reanalyzed the public sequencing data and kept in-frame beta chains. Entries that share a CDR3 protein sequence are merged under the most common genes and DNA. The sample table shows tens of thousands of distinct CDR3 sequences, and 10% are seen once. 2.5% of the sample is in the top ten clones. The time point label, read with the paper, signifies: patch test 2, 6 weeks after DPC sensitization. The treatment or condition label, read with the paper, signifies: therapeutic diphenylcyclopropenone sensitization with weekly scalp DPC. Here the sequenced sample was whole blood, taken in connection with sensitization to the hapten diphenylcyclopropenone (DPC). The receptors were gathered from a woman aged 25 to 45 with alopecia areata. Some clones in this sample may be carry-over from other donors' samples.

In this sample, this clonotype turned up many times. V gene TRBV20-1 combines with J gene TRBJ2-3; TRBD2 aligns across 7 bases. In germline, CDR1 is DFQATT, CDR2 SNEGSKA (reference sequence). V was clipped by 0 bases and J by 4 bases; unmatched bases: 7. There are 15 residues in the CDR3. Written as DNA, the CDR3 is TGCAGTGCTAGAGAATCGGCTAGCGGCGCAGATACGCAGTATTTT. Amino acid sequence: CSARESASGADTQYF.

As concerns this clonotype: A single base separates this from a much larger clone, so it may be a read error. The chain links TRBV7-3 to TRBJ1-1; a possible D gene is TRBD1 (5 bases). Trimming removed 4 bases at V and 5 bases at J, with 11 bases between. Germline V CDR1 and CDR2: SGHTA, FQGTGA. The CDR3 totals 13 residues. CDR3 in DNA: TGTGCCAGCAGCTCGGTCTGGGGGACTGAAGCTTTCTTT. Amino acids: CASSSVWGTEAFF.

This clonotype appeared a few times. The rearrangement links TRBV19 to TRBJ2-2; 9 bases agree with TRBD1. The CDR3 is 16 amino acids. Germline loops: CDR1 LNHDA, CDR2 SQIVND (reference sequence). V was clipped by 9 bases and J by 0 bases; unmatched bases: 8. The CDR3 DNA follows: TGTGCCAGCCCCGAGGGGACAGGGTCGAACACCGGGGAGCTGTTTTTT. It yields the protein CASPEGTGSNTGELFF.

There are many counts of this clonotype. This chain links TRBV18 with TRBJ2-7; D remains ambiguous. V was cut by 2 bases and J by 9 bases, with 17 bases left in between. The CDR3 covers 14 residues. In germline, CDR1 is KGHSH, CDR2 LQKENI. The CDR3 region is CASSPGSLHLGQYF. CDR3 in DNA: TGTGCCAGCTCACCAGGAAGTCTCCACCTCGGGCAGTACTTC.

This clonotype was picked up many times. The chain carries TRBV28 and TRBJ2-3; D gene unclear. Germline CDR1 and CDR2: MDHEN and SYDVKM. This CDR3 has 13 residues. V lost 6 bases to trimming and J lost 4 bases, with 11 bases between them. The CDR3 protein is CASSPLGPDTQYF. The DNA of the CDR3 is TGTGCCAGCAGCCCGCTAGGGCCAGATACGCAGTATTTT. Drawing the rest from reference TRBV28 and TRBJ2-3, the complete variable domain is DVKVTQSSRYLVKRTGEKVFLECVQDMDHENMFWYRQDPGLGLRLIYFSYDVKMKEKGDIPEGYSVSREKKERFSLILESASTNQTSMYLCASSPLGPDTQYFGPGTRLTVL.

The chain combines TRBV29-1 with TRBJ2-7; 7 bases agree with TRBD1. The V gene's germline CDR1 is SQVTM and CDR2 ANQGSEA. V shed 4 bases, J shed 9 bases, and the junction held 3 bases outside the gene matches. This CDR3 contains 10 residues. The CDR3, as DNA: TGCAGCGTTGCAGGGGACAGGCAGTACTTC. This codes for CSVAGDRQYF.

This clonotype was seen more than once but under ten times. The chain couples TRBV28 to TRBJ1-1; D ambiguous. Germline CDR1 MDHEN, CDR2 SYDVKM. Trimming shortened V by 5 bases and J by 1 base, and 8 bases separated the two germline ends. The CDR3 length is 13 residues. In DNA, the CDR3 is TGTGCCAGCAGTCGGGTTCCGAACACTGAAGCTTTCTTT. Its translation: CASSRVPNTEAFF.

In its sample, this clonotype was seen many times. This rearrangement joins TRBV4-3 to TRBJ2-1; perhaps TRBD1 as D (7 bases). V was shortened by 1 base and J by 9 bases, with 13 bases between the two germline ends. Per the germline V gene, CDR1 is LGHNA and CDR2 is YSLEER. This CDR3 contains 14 residues. CDR3 DNA sequence: TGCGCCAGCAGCCAAGTTGCGCAGGGGGGTGAGCAGTTCTTC. Encoded protein: CASSQVAQGGEQFF.

J is TRBJ2-7 and V is TRBV19; D might be TRBD2 (8 bases). There are 18 residues in the CDR3. V lost 10 bases and J lost 3, with 31 bases in between. CDR1 LNHDA and CDR2 SQIVND come from the germline V gene (reference sequence). CDR3 in amino acids: CATTGTVGSGLGYYEQYF. The DNA of the CDR3 is TGTGCCACCACTGGGACAGTAGGGTCGGGACTAGGATACTACGAGCAGTACTTC.

In its sample, this clonotype was seen a few times. CDR3 DNA sequence: TGTGCCAGCAGCTTCTTAGACTCCTACGAGCAGTACTTC. It encodes CASSFLDSYEQYF. J is TRBJ2-7 and V is TRBV3-1; D remains ambiguous. V lost 5 bases and J lost 0, with 8 bases in between. Germline lookup yields CDR1 LGHDT and CDR2 YNNKEL (reference sequence). The CDR3 is 13 amino acids.

The rearrangement joins TRBV20-1 to TRBJ2-3; D unresolved. The CDR3 loop spans 13 amino acids. V gave up 1 base and J gave up 6 bases, with 11 bases separating them. From germline, CDR1 is DFQATT and CDR2 SNEGSKA (reference sequence). CDR3 residues: CSARVSASDTQYF. The DNA for the CDR3 is TGCAGTGCTAGAGTATCGGCTTCGGATACGCAGTATTTT.